A single sample is the source of the 3 T cell receptor beta chains below, sequenced in a study of blood T cell repertoires in COVID-19. Only in-frame clones appear in the TCRdb table, and some are missing; sequencing was by immunoSEQ multiplex PCR. The sample consists of about 210,000 clones, 85% to 90% of them appearing once. Sequencing was carried out using peripheral blood. These receptors all come from a man in his late teens or twenties with active or convalescent COVID-19.

The rearrangement uses TRBV7-9 and TRBJ1-2, with TRBD1 as a possible D gene (6 bases). Trimming removed 1 base from V and 2 bases from J, with 11 bases in between. The CDR3 is made up of 15 amino acids. Germline-derived CDR1 and CDR2 are SEHNR and FQNEAQ (reference sequence). In DNA, the CDR3 is TGTGCCAGCAGCTTAGTAGGGGGGGCGAACTATGGCTACACCTTC. This gives the protein CASSLVGGANYGYTF.

The CDR3 DNA follows: TGTGCCAGCAGGTTCGACCGGGGCTCTGGAAACACCATATATTTT. Amino acid sequence: CASRFDRGSGNTIYF. J is TRBJ1-3 and V is TRBV14; D gene uncertain. This CDR3 has 15 amino acids. Germline V gives CDR1 SGHDN, CDR2 FVKESK. Between the trimmed V and J ends, which lost 6 bases and 0 bases, there was a span of 12 bases.

The gene calls are TRBV9 and TRBJ2-1; 9 bases map to TRBD2. J lost 7 bases, V lost 4 bases, and 15 bases had no gene match. The CDR3 runs to 17 residues. Germline assignment: CDR1 SGDLS and CDR2 YYNGEE. The CDR3 sequence is CASSPQDGASGINEQFF. CDR3 DNA: TGTGCCAGCAGCCCCCAAGATGGGGCTAGCGGGATTAATGAGCAGTTCTTC.